Listed here is a single T cell receptor beta chain. Its matching antigen is unknown. The J segment lost 7 bases and the V segment lost 4 bases, leaving 7 bases of the junction unmatched. The CDR3 is 14 residues long. Germline loops: CDR1 SGHRS, CDR2 YFSETQ. PCR amplification relied on 60 Vbeta primers (plus 13 Jbeta primers). The table came from immunoSEQ multiplex PCR; TCRdb's copy has only in-frame clones and leaves some out. The sample holds about 140,000 clones, 75% seen once. The sample belongs to a study of cytomegalovirus exposure and HLA in healthy donors. Findings of the study overall: Available immune exposure information was restricted to CMV serostatus only. A later analysis showed that HLA-associated TCR beta chains had undergone more clonal expansion than equally common others.

This clonotype was obtained from a man between 25 and 39 years old in good health and CMV-seronegative. The sample taken for sequencing was PBMCs. The genes are TRBV5-1 and TRBJ2-1; 8 bases align to TRBD2. The CDR3 DNA reads as TGCGCCAGCAGCCCAGTCGGGGGGGGGAATGAGCAGTTCTTC. It yields the protein CASSPVGGGNEQFF.